This TCR beta chain emerged from a study of blood T cell repertoires in COVID-19. In the study overall: T cells, B-cell-depleted T cells, or PBMCs supplied cDNA or gDNA.

Followed over time, Seattle patients had been enrolled while infection was active. This clone was seen a few times. V was shortened by 0 bases and J by 7 bases, with 20 bases between the two germline ends. Germline CDR1 SGHKS, CDR2 YYEKEE (reference sequence). CDR3 length: 16 residues. Some clones are missing from TCRdb's copy, which holds only in-frame ones; the method was immunoSEQ multiplex PCR. The profile covers about 130,000 clones, with around 79% appearing a single time and around 5% taken by the ten largest. The receptor's source is an older woman with COVID-19, enrolled during active disease. J is TRBJ2-7 and V is TRBV5-5, with D tentatively TRBD1 (5 bases). Sequenced input: peripheral blood. CDR3 sequence reads: CASSLVPVAGQNEQYF. Here the CDR3 DNA reads TGTGCCAGCAGCTTGGTTCCCGTCGCAGGGCAAAATGAGCAGTACTTC.